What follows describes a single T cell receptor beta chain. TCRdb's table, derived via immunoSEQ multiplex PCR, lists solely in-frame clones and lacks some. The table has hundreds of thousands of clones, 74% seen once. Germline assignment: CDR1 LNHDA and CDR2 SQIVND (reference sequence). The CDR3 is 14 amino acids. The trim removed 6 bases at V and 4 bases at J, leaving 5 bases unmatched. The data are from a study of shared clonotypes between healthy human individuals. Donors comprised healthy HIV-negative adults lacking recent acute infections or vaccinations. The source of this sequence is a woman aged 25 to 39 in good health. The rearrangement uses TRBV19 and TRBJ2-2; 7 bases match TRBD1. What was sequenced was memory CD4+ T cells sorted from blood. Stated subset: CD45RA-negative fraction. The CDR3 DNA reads TGTGCCAGTAGCTCGACAGGGCTCACCGGGGAGCTGTTTTTT. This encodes CASSSTGLTGELFF. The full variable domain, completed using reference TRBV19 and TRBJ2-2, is DGGITQSPKYLFRKEGQNVTLSCEQNLNHDAMYWYRQDPGQGLRLIYYSQIVNDFQKGDIAEGYSVSREKKESFPLTVTSAQKNPTAFYLCASSSTGLTGELFFGEGSRLTVL.